The subject of this entry is one TCR beta chain. The data are from a study of T cells after somatic rescue of genetic block. The CDR3 length is 16 residues. V shed 6 bases, J shed 2 bases, and the junction held 9 bases outside the gene matches. Germline V CDR1 and CDR2: SNHLY, FYNNEI. The method was immunoSEQ multiplex PCR; TCRdb's version includes in-frame clones alone and lacks a portion of them. This repertoire shows tens of thousands of clones, 80% to 95% found once; its top ten account for about 2.7%. This clonotype was obtained from a man between 35 and 55 years old. V and J are TRBV2 and TRBJ1-5, with TRBD1 matching over 8 bases. Input material: peripheral blood mononuclear cells (PBMCs). CDR3 sequence (DNA): TGTGCCAGCAGCCCCCAGGGGGCGCCCGGCAATCAGCCCCAGCATTTT. Amino acids: CASSPQGAPGNQPQHF.